Listed below are T cell receptor beta chains from one sample, sequenced in a study of cytomegalovirus exposure and HLA in healthy donors. Profiled with immunoSEQ multiplex PCR; TCRdb holds only in-frame clones, not every one. The sample yields over 100,000 clones, approximately 87% seen once. The sequenced material came from PBMCs. Every receptor here comes from a man aged 35 to 55 in good health and CMV-seronegative. Both conserved end residues are part of each CDR3. The order of the fields is CDR3 protein, CDR3 DNA, clone size, CDR3 length, V gene, D gene, J gene. D genes are given only for firm matches. Clone size, where shown, is once, few, many, or a class for clones that have expanded.

CDR3aa: CASSLTGAGGEKLFF
CDR3nt: TGTGCCAGCAGTCTAACAGGGGCTGGAGGGGAAAAACTGTTTTTT
abundance: NA
len: 15
v_gene: TRBV2
d_gene: TRBD1
j_gene: TRBJ1-4

CDR3aa: CASSERGLISGNTIYF
CDR3nt: TGTGCCAGCAGTGAAAGGGGGCTGATCTCTGGAAACACCATATATTTT
abundance: NA
len: 16
v_gene: TRBV2
d_gene: TRBD1
j_gene: TRBJ1-3

CDR3aa: CASSQDERESGNTIYF
CDR3nt: TGTGCCAGCAGCCAAGATGAAAGAGAGTCTGGAAACACCATATATTTT
abundance: NA
len: 16
v_gene: TRBV14
d_gene: NA
j_gene: TRBJ1-3

CDR3aa: CSVEDAPGGRTEAFF
CDR3nt: TGCAGCGTTGAAGATGCGCCAGGGGGTAGGACTGAAGCTTTCTTT
abundance: few
len: 15
v_gene: TRBV29-1
d_gene: TRBD1
j_gene: TRBJ1-1

CDR3aa: CASSMNVLAGFNGELFF
CDR3nt: TGTGCCAGTAGTATGAATGTTCTAGCGGGGTTCAACGGGGAGCTGTTTTTT
abundance: NA
len: 17
v_gene: TRBV19
d_gene: TRBD2
j_gene: TRBJ2-2

CDR3aa: CASSQTTGIEAFF
CDR3nt: TGCGCCAGCAGCCAAACAACAGGGATTGAAGCTTTCTTT
abundance: NA
len: 13
v_gene: TRBV5-1
d_gene: NA
j_gene: TRBJ1-1

CDR3aa: CASSWAGQPYNEQFF
CDR3nt: TGTGCCAGCAGCTGGGCGGGACAGCCATACAATGAGCAGTTCTTC
abundance: NA
len: 15
v_gene: TRBV11-2
d_gene: NA
j_gene: TRBJ2-1

CDR3aa: CATAVQGQNYEQYF
CDR3nt: TGTGCGACCGCCGTTCAGGGACAGAACTACGAGCAGTACTTC
abundance: few
len: 14
v_gene: TRBV4-2
d_gene: TRBD1
j_gene: TRBJ2-7

CDR3aa: CASLRVGTGDFGYTF
CDR3nt: TGTGCCAGCCTCAGGGTCGGGACAGGGGATTTTGGCTACACCTTC
abundance: NA
len: 15
v_gene: TRBV2
d_gene: TRBD1
j_gene: TRBJ1-2

CDR3aa: CASRTENSYEQYF
CDR3nt: TGTGCCAGTCGGACAGAAAACTCCTACGAGCAGTACTTC
abundance: NA
len: 13
v_gene: TRBV6-5
d_gene: NA
j_gene: TRBJ2-7

CDR3aa: CASSTGLAGVRSYNEQFF
CDR3nt: TGTGCCAGCAGCACAGGACTAGCGGGAGTTAGGTCCTACAATGAGCAGTTCTTC
abundance: NA
len: 18
v_gene: TRBV7-8
d_gene: TRBD2
j_gene: TRBJ2-1

CDR3aa: CASSRISRDRDYEQYF
CDR3nt: TGCGCCAGCAGCCGTATATCCCGGGACAGGGACTACGAGCAGTACTTC
abundance: NA
len: 16
v_gene: TRBV4-1
d_gene: TRBD1
j_gene: TRBJ2-7

CDR3aa: CASSPGLAAEYQETQYF
CDR3nt: TGCGCCAGCAGCCCCGGGCTAGCGGCCGAGTACCAAGAGACCCAGTACTTC
abundance: once
len: 17
v_gene: TRBV4-3
d_gene: TRBD2
j_gene: TRBJ2-5

CDR3aa: CAVSPGTGGTDTQYF
CDR3nt: TGTGCCGTTAGCCCCGGGACAGGGGGGACAGATACGCAGTATTTT
abundance: NA
len: 15
v_gene: TRBV10-3
d_gene: TRBD1
j_gene: TRBJ2-3

CDR3aa: CASSYGGVGTEAFF
CDR3nt: TGCGCCAGCAGCTATGGAGGGGTGGGAACTGAAGCTTTCTTT
abundance: NA
len: 14
v_gene: TRBV4-1
d_gene: NA
j_gene: TRBJ1-1

CDR3aa: CASSLDRGDEQYF
CDR3nt: TGTGCCAGCAGCTTAGACAGGGGGGACGAGCAGTACTTC
abundance: NA
len: 13
v_gene: TRBV7-6
d_gene: TRBD1
j_gene: TRBJ2-7

CDR3aa: CATSRDIGQLYEQYF
CDR3nt: TGTGCCACCAGCAGAGATATCGGACAGCTCTACGAGCAGTACTTC
abundance: NA
len: 15
v_gene: TRBV15
d_gene: NA
j_gene: TRBJ2-7

CDR3aa: CASRFESSGNTIYF
CDR3nt: TGTGCCAGCAGGTTCGAGAGCTCTGGAAACACCATATATTTT
abundance: few
len: 14
v_gene: TRBV2
d_gene: NA
j_gene: TRBJ1-3

CDR3aa: CASSRLAAGRETQYF
CDR3nt: TGCGCCAGCAGCCGACTTGCGGCGGGGCGAGAGACCCAGTACTTC
abundance: once
len: 15
v_gene: TRBV5-1
d_gene: NA
j_gene: TRBJ2-5

CDR3aa: CASSSGGEDYGYTF
CDR3nt: TGTGCCAGCAGCTCCGGCGGGGAGGACTATGGCTACACCTTC
abundance: NA
len: 14
v_gene: TRBV5-4
d_gene: NA
j_gene: TRBJ1-2

CDR3aa: CSGRRSIDEQFF
CDR3nt: TGCAGCGGTAGGAGGAGCATCGATGAGCAGTTCTTC
abundance: NA
len: 12
v_gene: TRBV29-1
d_gene: NA
j_gene: TRBJ2-1

CDR3aa: CASSLAGKDGELFF
CDR3nt: TGTGCCAGCAGTTTAGCGGGGAAAGACGGGGAGCTGTTTTTT
abundance: NA
len: 14
v_gene: TRBV27
d_gene: NA
j_gene: TRBJ2-2

CDR3aa: CASSPTGTSGIEQYF
CDR3nt: TGTGCCAGCTCCCCAACCGGGACTAGCGGGATCGAGCAGTACTTC
abundance: NA
len: 15
v_gene: TRBV18
d_gene: TRBD2
j_gene: TRBJ2-7

CDR3aa: CASGLESGPGGTQYF
CDR3nt: TGTGCCAGCGGTCTTGAAAGCGGACCCGGCGGAACGCAGTATTTT
abundance: few
len: 15
v_gene: TRBV6-1
d_gene: NA
j_gene: TRBJ2-3

CDR3aa: CASSQASAYNEQFF
CDR3nt: TGTGCCAGCAGCCAGGCTAGCGCTTACAATGAGCAGTTCTTC
abundance: NA
len: 14
v_gene: TRBV14
d_gene: NA
j_gene: TRBJ2-1